The clone carrying this T cell receptor (beta chain) has at least ten counts. Its matching antigen is unknown. Germline loops: CDR1 DFQATT, CDR2 SNEGSKA (reference sequence). V shed 0 bases, J shed 1 base, and the junction held 5 bases outside the gene matches. This CDR3 contains 15 residues. This sample is drawn from a study of T cell repertoires in cytomegalovirus infection. Study-wide context: Public TCR beta signatures were indicative of both CMV infection and a matching HLA type.

General study findings and limits: Pooled public TCR beta family frequency picked out CMV carriers with the relevant HLA. Dominant in the ex vivo response were TCR beta clonotypes restricted by HLA-C and specific for CMV.

From the reads, TCRdb called clonotypes with MiXCR, one entry per CDR3 protein. This table has 76,000 or so distinct CDR3 sequences, 3% to 4.5% appearing once. The V gene is TRBV20-1, the J gene TRBJ2-7; 8 nucleotides align to TRBD1. The source material was PBMCs. This sequence was found in a human donor in good health (CMV status not recorded). Some clones in this sample may be carry-over from other donors' samples. CDR3 sequence: CSARDRQGSSYEQYF. The CDR3 nucleotides are TGCAGTGCTAGAGATCGACAGGGGAGTTCCTACGAGCAGTACTTC.